These T cell receptor beta chains were read from a single sample in a study of T cell responses to AZD1222 COVID-19 vaccine. Profiled with immunoSEQ multiplex PCR; TCRdb holds only in-frame clones, not every one. The sample shows approximately 110,000 clones, roughly 90% of them seen only once. Sequenced here: peripheral blood, sampled on day 0 of AZD1222 vaccination. The origin of the receptors is an adult in good health. The CDR3 runs from the conserved cysteine through the conserved F or W.

TRBV5-1 | CASQLGGMGEKLFF
TRBV7-9 | CASSPNDRAYGYTF
TRBV5-1 | CASSLTSGTHNEQFF
TRBV2 | CASGGGPEQYF
TRBV7-9 | CASSLAGRGNNEQFF
TRBV3-1/TRBV3-2 | CASSQGRDREDTGELFF
TRBV3-1/TRBV3-2 | CASSLHYEQYF
TRBV5-1 | CASSLASGSYNEQFF
TRBV5-8 | CASILGARGKTQYF
TRBV7-9 | CASSASRSASPYNEQFF
TRBV7-9 | CASSSRNGYTF
TRBV6-2/TRBV6-3 | CASSYGYGLLTEQYF
TRBV28 | CASSPPEFYEQYF
TRBV9 | CASSGGTAQAWGYTF
TRBV5-4 | CASSLSGDTDTQYF
TRBV19 | CASSIGGDRGLSEQFF
TRBV20-1 | CSASRGRAGEQYF
TRBV28 | CASSSPKDSRNYGYTF
TRBV30 | CAWTQRHYTEAFF
TRBV3-1/TRBV3-2 | CASSPPTSGQETQYF
TRBV14 | CASSPTLQGARREQYF
TRBV7-9 | CASSPHRDGNTEAFF
TRBV7-9 | CASSYILSAHEQFF
TRBV28 | CASSDPGPSLQPQHF
TRBV18 | CASSPRQLMNTEAFF
TRBV5-1 | CASSLEGGKSQHF
TRBV7-9 | CASSFSGGRTEAFF
TRBV27 | CASRGVGRDYEQYF
TRBV2 | CASSPDRGRRQPQHF
TRBV19 | CASSIYIGTGDGRNQPQHF
TRBV6-5 | CASSYSRTGGLYEQYF
TRBV6-6 | CASSYRTESYNEQFF
TRBV6-2/TRBV6-3 | CASSYSRTGTDTQYF
TRBV27 | CAISTRTGELFF
TRBV7-8 | CASSSRTVDYGYTF
TRBV28 | CASTLAGAGGWSTEAFF
TRBV6-2/TRBV6-3 | CASSYIAGGPSTDTQYF
TRBV27 | CASSLSRPTEAFF
TRBV6-4 | CASSVSQGVKNEQFF